This T cell receptor (beta chain) was profiled in a study of cytomegalovirus exposure and HLA in healthy donors. PCR was performed using 60 Vbeta and 13 Jbeta primers. Sequenced by immunoSEQ multiplex PCR; TCRdb stores in-frame clones only, minus some. The sample carries 180,000 or so clones, roughly 90% recorded once. The sequencing sample was made of PBMCs. This TCR came from a woman aged 30 to 39 in good health and CMV-seronegative.

CDR3 loop: CASSVGGAGSYNSPLHF. The DNA for the CDR3 is TGTGCCAGCAGTGTAGGGGGCGCGGGGTCCTATAATTCACCCCTCCACTTT. The J gene is TRBJ1-6, the V gene TRBV28; 7 bases fit TRBD1. CDR3 length: 17 residues. The trim removed 5 bases at V and 1 base at J, leaving 8 bases unmatched. Germline-derived CDR1 and CDR2 are MDHEN and SYDVKM.